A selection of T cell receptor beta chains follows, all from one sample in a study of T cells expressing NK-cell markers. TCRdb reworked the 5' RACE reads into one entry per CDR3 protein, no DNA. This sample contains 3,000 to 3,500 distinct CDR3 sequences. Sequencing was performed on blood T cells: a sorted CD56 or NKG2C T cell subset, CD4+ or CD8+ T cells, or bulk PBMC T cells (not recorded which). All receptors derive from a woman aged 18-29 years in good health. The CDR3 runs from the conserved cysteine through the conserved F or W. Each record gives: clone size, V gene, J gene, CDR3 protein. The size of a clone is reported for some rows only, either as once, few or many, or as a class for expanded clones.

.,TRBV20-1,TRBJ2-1,CSASLAGYNEQFF
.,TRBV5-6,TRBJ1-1,CASRFAQTGGAGDTEAFF
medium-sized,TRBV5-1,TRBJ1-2,CASSTAGTGSFGGYTF
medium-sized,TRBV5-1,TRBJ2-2,CASSLAQTGELFF
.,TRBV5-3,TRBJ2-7,CARSLTRKGSIYEQYF
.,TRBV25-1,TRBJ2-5,CASSGEGQGGETQYF
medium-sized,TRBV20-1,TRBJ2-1,CSVNGRLEYNEQFF
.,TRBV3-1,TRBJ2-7,CASSLLAGGHYEQYF
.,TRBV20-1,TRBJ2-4,CSARDLGRLAKNIQYF
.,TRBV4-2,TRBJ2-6,CASSQASGGASGANVLTF
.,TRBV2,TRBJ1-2,CASKTMPNYGYTF
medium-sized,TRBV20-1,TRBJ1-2,CSATRQGNGYTF
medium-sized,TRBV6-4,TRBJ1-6,CASSERTGESSPLHF
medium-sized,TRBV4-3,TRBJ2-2,CASSPGLENTGELFF
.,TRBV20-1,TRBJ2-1,CSARAGVEYNEQFF
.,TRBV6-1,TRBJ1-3,CASSRGVPGDTIYF
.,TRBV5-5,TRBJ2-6,CASSYSGGGANVLTF
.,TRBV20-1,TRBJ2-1,CSARDSGGDYNEQFF
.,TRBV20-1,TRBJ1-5,CSASSDPEYQPQHF
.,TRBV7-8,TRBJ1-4,CASSLAAGSEEKLFF
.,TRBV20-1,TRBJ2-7,CSARKRESEQYF
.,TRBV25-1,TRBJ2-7,CATLTSYEQYF
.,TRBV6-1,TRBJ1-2,CASSEGAGPHYGYTF
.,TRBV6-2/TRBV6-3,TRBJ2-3,CASSYSERDTQYF
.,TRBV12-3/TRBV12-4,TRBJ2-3,CASSFEQGTTDTQYF
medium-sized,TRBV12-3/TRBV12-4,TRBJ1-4,CASTLGRPAYRSEKLFF
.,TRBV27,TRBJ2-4,CASSLLSRGGAKNIQYF
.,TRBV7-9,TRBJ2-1,CASSLVRSAEHNEQFF
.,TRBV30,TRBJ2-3,CARMISGKTDTQYF
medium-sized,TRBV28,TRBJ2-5,CASGVGGETQYF
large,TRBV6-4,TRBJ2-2,CASSLAVDTGELFF